This entry features one T cell receptor beta chain sequence. TCRdb's copy holds only in-frame clones and misses some; the assay was immunoSEQ multiplex PCR. The sample yields approximately 60,000 clones, just under 95% seen once. V lost 5 bases to trimming and J lost 4 bases; unmatched junction nucleotides: 9. This CDR3 is built from 16 residues. From germline, CDR1 is LNHDA and CDR2 SQIVND (reference sequence). The data were taken from a study of T cell changes during pregnancy in multiple sclerosis. This chain uses TRBV19 with TRBJ2-1; TRBD2 matches 9 bases. The source of this sequence is a female donor with multiple sclerosis, enrolled in a pregnancy study. Specimen: CD4+ T cells from peripheral blood mononuclear cells, collected before pregnancy. DNA for the CDR3: TGTGCCAGTAGTCCCGGGGGTAGCGGGAGATACAATGAGCAGTTCTTC. It translates to CASSPGGSGRYNEQFF.